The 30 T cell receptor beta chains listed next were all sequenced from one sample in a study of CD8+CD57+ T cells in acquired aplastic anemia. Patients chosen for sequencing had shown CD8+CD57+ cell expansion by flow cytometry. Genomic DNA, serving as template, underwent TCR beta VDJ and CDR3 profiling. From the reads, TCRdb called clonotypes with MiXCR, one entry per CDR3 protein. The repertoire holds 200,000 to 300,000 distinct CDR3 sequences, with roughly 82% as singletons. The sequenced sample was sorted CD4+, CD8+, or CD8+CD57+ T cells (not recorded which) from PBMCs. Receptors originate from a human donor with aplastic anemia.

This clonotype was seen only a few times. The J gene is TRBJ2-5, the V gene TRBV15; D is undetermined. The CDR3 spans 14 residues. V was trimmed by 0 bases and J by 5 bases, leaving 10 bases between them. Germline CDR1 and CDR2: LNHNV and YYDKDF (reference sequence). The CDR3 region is CATSREVGWETQYF. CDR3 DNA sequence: TGTGCCACCAGCAGAGAAGTGGGTTGGGAGACCCAGTACTTC.

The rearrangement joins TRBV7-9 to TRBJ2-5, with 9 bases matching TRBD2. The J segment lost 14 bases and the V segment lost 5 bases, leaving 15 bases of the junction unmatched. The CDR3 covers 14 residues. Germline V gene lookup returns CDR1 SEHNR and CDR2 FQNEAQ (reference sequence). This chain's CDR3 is CASSSESSGGSHYF. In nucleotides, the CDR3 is TGTGCCAGCAGCAGTGAATCCAGCGGGGGGAGCCATTACTTC.

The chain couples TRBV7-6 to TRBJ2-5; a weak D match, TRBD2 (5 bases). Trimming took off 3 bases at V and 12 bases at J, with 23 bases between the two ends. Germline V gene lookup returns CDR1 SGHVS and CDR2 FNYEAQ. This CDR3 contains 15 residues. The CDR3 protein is CASSFQRSGREDEYF. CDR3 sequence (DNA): TGTGCCAGCAGCTTTCAAAGAAGCGGAAGAGAGGATGAGTACTTC.

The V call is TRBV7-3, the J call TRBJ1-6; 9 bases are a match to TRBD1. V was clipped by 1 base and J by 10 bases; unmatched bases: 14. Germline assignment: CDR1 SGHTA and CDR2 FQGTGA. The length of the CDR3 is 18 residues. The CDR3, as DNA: TGTGCCAGCAGCTTAAGCCCCATTTCGACAGGGGGGAAATCACCCCTCCACTTT. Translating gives CASSLSPISTGGKSPLHF.

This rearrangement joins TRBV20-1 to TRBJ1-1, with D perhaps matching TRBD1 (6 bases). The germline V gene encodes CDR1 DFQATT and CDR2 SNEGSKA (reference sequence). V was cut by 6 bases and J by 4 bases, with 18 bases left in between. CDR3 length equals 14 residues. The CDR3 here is CSANTQGRRTEAFF. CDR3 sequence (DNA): TGCAGTGCGAATACACAGGGTAGGCGCACTGAAGCTTTCTTT.

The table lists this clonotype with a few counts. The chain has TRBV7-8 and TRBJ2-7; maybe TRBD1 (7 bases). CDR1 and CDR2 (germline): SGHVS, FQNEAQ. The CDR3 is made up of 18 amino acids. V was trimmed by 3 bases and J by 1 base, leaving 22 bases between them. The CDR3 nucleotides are TGTGCCAGCAGCTTTCAGGCGGGCGGGACAGCCCTTTCCTACGAGCAGTACGTC. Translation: CASSFQAGGTALSYEQYV.

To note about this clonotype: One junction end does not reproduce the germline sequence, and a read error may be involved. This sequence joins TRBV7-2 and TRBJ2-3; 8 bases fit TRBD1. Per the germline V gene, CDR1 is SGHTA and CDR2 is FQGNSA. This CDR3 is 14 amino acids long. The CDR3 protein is CASSLRDRPPDTQF. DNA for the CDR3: TGTGCCAGCAGCCTCCGGGACAGGCCCCCAGATACGCAGTTT.

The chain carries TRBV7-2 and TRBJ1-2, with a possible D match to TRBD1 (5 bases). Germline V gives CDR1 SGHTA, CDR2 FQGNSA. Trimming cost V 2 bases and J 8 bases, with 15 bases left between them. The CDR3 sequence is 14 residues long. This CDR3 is CASSLNLGVLGYTF. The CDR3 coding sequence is TGTGCCAGCAGCTTAAACCTGGGGGTTCTGGGCTACACCTTC.

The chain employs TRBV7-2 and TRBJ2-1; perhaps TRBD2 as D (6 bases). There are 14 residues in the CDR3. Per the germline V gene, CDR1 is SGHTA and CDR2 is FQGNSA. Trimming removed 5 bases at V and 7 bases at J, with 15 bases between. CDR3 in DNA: TGTGCCAGCAGCGGGGCAAGACTAGGTAATGAGCAGTTCTTC. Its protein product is CASSGARLGNEQFF.

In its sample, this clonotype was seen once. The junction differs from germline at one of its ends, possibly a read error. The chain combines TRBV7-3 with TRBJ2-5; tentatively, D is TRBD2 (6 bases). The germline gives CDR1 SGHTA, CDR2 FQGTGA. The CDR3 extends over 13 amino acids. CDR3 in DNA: TGTGCCAGCAGTTCTCGCGGGACTTGGGGAGAGACCTTC. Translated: CASSSRGTWGETF.

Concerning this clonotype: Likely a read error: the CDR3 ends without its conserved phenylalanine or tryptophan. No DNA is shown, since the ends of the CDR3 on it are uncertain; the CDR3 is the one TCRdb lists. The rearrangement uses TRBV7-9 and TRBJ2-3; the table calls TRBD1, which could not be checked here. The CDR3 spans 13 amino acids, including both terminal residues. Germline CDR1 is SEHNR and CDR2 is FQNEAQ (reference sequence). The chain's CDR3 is CASSLAGGLRKYA.

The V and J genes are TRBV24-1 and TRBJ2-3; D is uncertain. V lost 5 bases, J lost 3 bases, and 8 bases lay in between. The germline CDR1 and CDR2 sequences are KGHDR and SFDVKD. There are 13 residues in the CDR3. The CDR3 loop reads CATSGLGTDTQYF. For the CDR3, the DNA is TGTGCCACCAGTGGCCTCGGAACAGATACGCAGTATTTT.

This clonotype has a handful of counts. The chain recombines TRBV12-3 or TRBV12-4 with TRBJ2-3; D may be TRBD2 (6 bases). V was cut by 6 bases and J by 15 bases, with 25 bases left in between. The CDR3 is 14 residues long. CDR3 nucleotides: TGTGCCAGCAGCTTTACCGACCCCCGGGACTCCCGCTATTTT. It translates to CASSFTDPRDSRYF.

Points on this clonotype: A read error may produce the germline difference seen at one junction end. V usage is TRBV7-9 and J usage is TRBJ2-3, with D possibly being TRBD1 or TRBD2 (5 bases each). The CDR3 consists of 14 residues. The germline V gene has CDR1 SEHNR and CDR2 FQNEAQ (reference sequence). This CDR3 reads CASSLEASTGTHVF. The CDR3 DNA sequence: TGTGCCAGCAGCTTAGAGGCCAGCACCGGGACCCACGTCTTT.

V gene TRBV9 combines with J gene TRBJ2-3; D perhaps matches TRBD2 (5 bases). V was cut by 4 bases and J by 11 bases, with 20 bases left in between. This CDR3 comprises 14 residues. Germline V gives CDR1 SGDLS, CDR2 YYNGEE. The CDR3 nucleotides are TGTGCCAGCAGCTTAGCGACCAGTCCCGATCAGCAGTATTTT. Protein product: CASSLATSPDQQYF.

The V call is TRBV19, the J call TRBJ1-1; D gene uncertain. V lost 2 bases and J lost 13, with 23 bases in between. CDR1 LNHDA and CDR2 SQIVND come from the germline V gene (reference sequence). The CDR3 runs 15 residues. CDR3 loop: CASSISGGGQDEHFF. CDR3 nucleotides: TGTGCCAGTAGTATATCTGGCGGAGGGCAAGATGAGCATTTCTTT.

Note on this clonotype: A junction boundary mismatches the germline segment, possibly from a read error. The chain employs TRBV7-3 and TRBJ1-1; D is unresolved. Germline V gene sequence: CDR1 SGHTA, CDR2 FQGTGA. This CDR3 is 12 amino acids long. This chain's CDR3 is CASSHAGVRAIF. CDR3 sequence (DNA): TGCGCCAGCAGCCATGCGGGAGTTAGGGCTATCTTT.

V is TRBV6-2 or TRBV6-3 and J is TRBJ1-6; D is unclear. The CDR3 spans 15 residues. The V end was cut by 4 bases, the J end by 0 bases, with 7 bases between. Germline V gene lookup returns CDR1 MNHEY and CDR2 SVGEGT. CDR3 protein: CASSSDFSYNSPLHF. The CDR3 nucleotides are TGTGCCAGCAGTTCGGACTTCTCCTATAATTCACCCCTCCACTTT.

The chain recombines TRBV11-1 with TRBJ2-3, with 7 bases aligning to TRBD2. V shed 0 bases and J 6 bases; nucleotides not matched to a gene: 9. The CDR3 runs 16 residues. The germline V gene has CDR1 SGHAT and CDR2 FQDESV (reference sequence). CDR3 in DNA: TGTGCCAGCAGCTTAGCCCAAGCGGGATTTTTGGATACGCAGTATTTT. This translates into CASSLAQAGFLDTQYF.

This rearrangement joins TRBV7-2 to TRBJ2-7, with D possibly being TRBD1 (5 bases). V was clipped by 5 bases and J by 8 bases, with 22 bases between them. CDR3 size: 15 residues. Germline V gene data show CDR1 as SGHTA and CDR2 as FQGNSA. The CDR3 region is CASSTTQGTLFQQYF. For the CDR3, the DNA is TGTGCCAGCAGCACGACGCAGGGTACCCTTTTCCAGCAGTACTTC. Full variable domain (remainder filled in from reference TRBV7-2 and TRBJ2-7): GAGVSQSPSNKVTEKGKDVELRCDPISGHTALYWYRQSLGQGLEFLIYFQGNSAPDKSGLPSDRFSAERTGGSVSTLTIQRTQQEDSAVYLCASSTTQGTLFQQYFGPGTRLTVT.

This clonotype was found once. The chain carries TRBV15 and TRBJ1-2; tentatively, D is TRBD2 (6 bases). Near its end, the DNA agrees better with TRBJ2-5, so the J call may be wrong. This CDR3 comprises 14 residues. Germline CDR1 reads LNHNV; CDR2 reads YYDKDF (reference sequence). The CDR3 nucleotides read TGTGCCACCAGGGGAGGCAGCGAGCAAGATGCCCAGTACTTC. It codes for CATRGGSEQDAQYF.

The CDR3: CASTGTGRYGANVLTF. CDR3 bases: TGTGCCAGCACGGGGACAGGCCGCTACGGGGCCAACGTCCTGACTTTC. The chain carries TRBV5-4 and TRBJ2-6; TRBD1 matches at 8 bases. Germline loops: CDR1 SGHNT, CDR2 YYREEE (reference sequence). The CDR3 is 16 residues long. The junction had 9 bases not matched to a gene; V was cut back by 6 bases and J by 4 bases.

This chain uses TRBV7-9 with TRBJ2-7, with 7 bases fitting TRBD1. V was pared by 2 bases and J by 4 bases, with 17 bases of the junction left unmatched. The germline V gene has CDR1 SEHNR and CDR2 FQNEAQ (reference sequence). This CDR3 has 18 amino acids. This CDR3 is CASSLHLTGNTHSYEQYV. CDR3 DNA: TGTGCCAGCAGCTTACATCTGACAGGGAACACCCATTCTTACGAGCAGTACGTC.

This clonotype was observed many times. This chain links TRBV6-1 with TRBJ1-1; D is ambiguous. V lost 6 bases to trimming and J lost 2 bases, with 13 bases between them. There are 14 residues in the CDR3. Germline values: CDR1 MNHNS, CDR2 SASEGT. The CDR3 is CASRQAHTNTEAFF. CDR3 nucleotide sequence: TGTGCCAGCAGGCAGGCCCACACAAACACTGAAGCTTTCTTT.

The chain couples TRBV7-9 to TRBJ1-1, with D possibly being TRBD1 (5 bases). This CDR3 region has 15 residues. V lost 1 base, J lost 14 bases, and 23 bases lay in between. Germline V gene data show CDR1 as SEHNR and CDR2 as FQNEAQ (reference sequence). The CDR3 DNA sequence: TGTGCCAGCAGCTTAGAGCGGAGCTACGGGGCCAACGTCTTCTTT. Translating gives CASSLERSYGANVFF.

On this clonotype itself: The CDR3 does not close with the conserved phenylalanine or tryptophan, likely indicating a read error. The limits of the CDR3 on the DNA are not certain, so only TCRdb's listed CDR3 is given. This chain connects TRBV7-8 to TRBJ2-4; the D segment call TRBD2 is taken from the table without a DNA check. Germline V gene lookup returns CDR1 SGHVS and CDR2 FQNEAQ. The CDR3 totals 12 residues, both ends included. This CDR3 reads CASSLAGDLENY.

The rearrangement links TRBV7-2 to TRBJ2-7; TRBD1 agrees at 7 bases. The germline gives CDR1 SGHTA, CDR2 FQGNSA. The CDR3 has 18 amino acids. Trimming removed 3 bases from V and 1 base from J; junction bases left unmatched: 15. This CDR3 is CASSFTPLGTALSYEQYV. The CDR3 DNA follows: TGTGCCAGCAGCTTTACTCCGCTCGGGACAGCCCTTTCCTACGAGCAGTACGTC.

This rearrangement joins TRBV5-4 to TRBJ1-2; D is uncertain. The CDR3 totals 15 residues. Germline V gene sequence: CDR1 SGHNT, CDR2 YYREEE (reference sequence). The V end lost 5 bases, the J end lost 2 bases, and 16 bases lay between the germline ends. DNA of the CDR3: TGTGCCAGCAGGTCTAGCGGAGGGTCAAACTATGGCTACACCTTC. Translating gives CASRSSGGSNYGYTF. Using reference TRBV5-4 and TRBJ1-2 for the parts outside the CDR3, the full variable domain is ETGVTQSPTHLIKTRGQQVTLRCSSQSGHNTVSWYQQALGQGPQFIFQYYREEENGRGNFPPRFSGLQFPNYSSELNVNALELDDSALYLCASRSSGGSNYGYTFGSGTRLTVV.

The CDR3 DNA reads as TGTGCCACCAGCGGGACAGCCAACCCCTACAATGAGCAGTTCTTC. It specifies CATSGTANPYNEQFF. The gene calls are TRBV24-1 and TRBJ2-1, with 7 bases aligning to TRBD1. In germline, CDR1 is KGHDR, CDR2 SFDVKD. CDR3 length equals 15 residues. The V and J ends lost 7 bases and 2 bases, in that order; junction bases with no gene match: 7.

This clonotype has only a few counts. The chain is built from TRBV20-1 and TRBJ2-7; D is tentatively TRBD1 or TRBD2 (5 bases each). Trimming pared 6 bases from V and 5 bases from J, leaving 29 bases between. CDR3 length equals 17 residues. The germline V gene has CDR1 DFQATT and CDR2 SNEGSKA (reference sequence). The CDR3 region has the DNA TGCAGTGCCAGTAGTTGGGGACGCAAGAACACTGAAGACGAGCAGTACGTC. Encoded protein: CSASSWGRKNTEDEQYV.